The clone carrying this T cell receptor beta chain was seen a single time. Its antigen is undetermined. These data originate in a study of shared clonotypes between healthy human individuals. The study, taken as a whole, reports: It was the non-shared clonotypes that had lower generation probabilities than clonotypes shared by all four donors.

As defined, naive CD8 cells were CD45RO-negative and positively selected for CCR7, with terminally differentiated effector memory CD45RA+ cells excluded. The repertoire was sequenced with immunoSEQ multiplex PCR; TCRdb's copy has only in-frame clones and lacks some. The repertoire holds about 580,000 clones, with more than 95% as singletons. There are 15 residues in the CDR3. CDR1 is MDHEN and CDR2 is SYDVKM in the germline V gene. The V gene end was trimmed by 7 bases and the J gene end by 3 bases; junction bases not matched to a gene: 8. Sequencing was done on a sample of naive CD8+ T cells sorted from blood. The origin of this receptor is a man aged 30-40 years in good health. This chain connects TRBV28 to TRBJ1-5, with TRBD1 identical over 8 bases. The CDR3 coding sequence is TGTGCCAGCATGACGGAGACAGGGGACAATCAGCCCCAGCATTTT. Amino acids: CASMTETGDNQPQHF.